The rows below give T cell receptor beta chains drawn from one sample of a study of blood T cell repertoires in COVID-19. Assay used: immunoSEQ multiplex PCR; TCRdb lists only in-frame clones, some missing. The repertoire includes some 330,000 clones, around 87% of them detected once, and more than 3% sits in the top ten. Specimen: peripheral blood. These receptors all come from a woman in her fifties or sixties with active or convalescent COVID-19. CDR3s include the opening cysteine and the closing phenylalanine or tryptophan. The D gene is left open where the match is weak. Expanded clones get a size class; other rows say once, few or many, or leave the size out.

v_call	d_call	clone_size	j_call	cdr3_length	cdr3_nt	cdr3_aa
TRBV27	-	few	TRBJ1-6	13	TGTGCCAGCAGTTTTGGGGCCCGGTCACCCCTCCACTTT	CASSFGARSPLHF
TRBV7-7	-	-	TRBJ1-3	16	TGTGCTAGCAGCCCCCTTAGGGCAGGGAATGGAAACACCATATATTTT	CASSPLRAGNGNTIYF
TRBV6-5	TRBD1	-	TRBJ1-2	14	TGTGCCAGCAGTTACGCGGACAGGGGAAATGGCTACACCTTC	CASSYADRGNGYTF
TRBV7-9	TRBD1	-	TRBJ2-1	15	TGTGCCAGCAGCTTCCGGACAGGGGCCTACAATGAGCAGTTCTTC	CASSFRTGAYNEQFF
TRBV11-2	-	-	TRBJ1-1	15	TGTGCCAGCAGCTTAGAAGCAGGTCTTGCATTCGCAGCTTTCTTT	CASSLEAGLAFAAFF
TRBV27	-	-	TRBJ1-2	14	TGTGCCAGCAGTTTTACAGGGTTTAACTATGGCTACACCTTC	CASSFTGFNYGYTF
TRBV6-6	TRBD1	-	TRBJ1-2	15	TGTGCCAGCGGACAGGGGGTAGGGGCTAACTATGGCTACACCTTC	CASGQGVGANYGYTF
TRBV2	-	-	TRBJ1-4	13	TGTGCCAGCAGTTCTGGCCCAGGGTTGAAAACCCTTTTT	CASSSGPGLKTLF
TRBV3-1/TRBV3-2	-	few	TRBJ2-7	14	TGTGCCAGCAGCCAAGCTACGGGAACCTACGAGCAGTACTTC	CASSQATGTYEQYF
TRBV2	TRBD1	-	TRBJ2-2	15	TGTGCCAGCAGTGCGGGACAGGGGTTCACCGGGGAGCTGTTTTTT	CASSAGQGFTGELFF
TRBV6-5	TRBD1	-	TRBJ2-3	14	TGTGCCAGCACCCCCAGGGGGCATAGAGATACGCAGTATTTT	CASTPRGHRDTQYF
TRBV5-1	-	-	TRBJ2-5	13	TGCGCCAGCAGCTTGGAGGGAGCAGAGACCCAGTACTTC	CASSLEGAETQYF
TRBV5-1	-	-	TRBJ1-5	13	TGCGCCAGCAGCTCGGGGTTAAATCAGCCCCAGCATTTT	CASSSGLNQPQHF
TRBV9	TRBD1	once	TRBJ1-2	14	TGTGCCAGCAGCGTAGAAGGGGGCGCATATGGCTACACCTTC	CASSVEGGAYGYTF
TRBV5-1	-	-	TRBJ2-5	13	TGCGCCAGCAGCCTGGGTGGGGGGGAGACCCAGTACTTC	CASSLGGGETQYF
TRBV3-1/TRBV3-2	-	few	TRBJ1-6	14	TGTGCCAGCACCACTGGACAGATTTATTCACCCCTCCACTTT	CASTTGQIYSPLHF
TRBV30	-	-	TRBJ1-1	12	TGTGCCTGGACTACGAAGAACACTGAAGCTTTCTTT	CAWTTKNTEAFF
TRBV25-1	TRBD1	-	TRBJ1-6	13	TGTGCCAGCACCGGGACAGGAGCTTCACCCCTCCACTTT	CASTGTGASPLHF
TRBV19	-	-	TRBJ2-3	11	TGTGCCAGTAGTGTCGCAGATACGCAGTATTTT	CASSVADTQYF
TRBV6-5	-	-	TRBJ1-5	14	TGTGCCAGCAGAGCCGGGAATAGCAATCAGCCCCAGCATTTT	CASRAGNSNQPQHF
TRBV28	-	-	TRBJ1-2	13	TGTGCCAGCAGTTCCGGGGGGACTTATGGCTACACCTTC	CASSSGGTYGYTF
TRBV4-2	-	-	TRBJ1-6	16	TGTGCCAGCAGCCAAGTTGAGAGTCGGGGGGGTTCACCCCTCCACTTT	CASSQVESRGGSPLHF
TRBV2	TRBD1	few	TRBJ1-2	13	TGTGCCAGCAGTGTTGACAGGGGTAATGGCTACACCTTC	CASSVDRGNGYTF
TRBV5-1	-	-	TRBJ2-2	16	TGCGCCAGCATATTAGACAGTACAGCTGGCACCGGGGAGCTGTTTTTT	CASILDSTAGTGELFF
TRBV7-3	TRBD2	-	TRBJ2-1	13	TGTGCCAGCAGCTTCTCGGCGGGAGATGAGCAGTTCTTC	CASSFSAGDEQFF
TRBV4-1	-	-	TRBJ1-1	16	TGCGCCAGCAGCCAAGACTTAATTAGGGGGGGTAGTGAAGCTTTCTTT	CASSQDLIRGGSEAFF
TRBV25-1	-	-	TRBJ1-1	15	TGTGCCAGCAGTGAACAGGGTTTTGTTAACACTGAAGCTTTCTTT	CASSEQGFVNTEAFF
TRBV27	-	-	TRBJ2-7	13	TGTGCCAGCAGTTTACGGGGGTCCTACGAGCAGTACTTC	CASSLRGSYEQYF
TRBV18	TRBD2	-	TRBJ2-1	15	TGTGCCAGCTCACCACTAGCGGGCTCCTACAATGAGCAGTTCTTC	CASSPLAGSYNEQFF
TRBV28	TRBD1	once	TRBJ2-1	15	TGTGCCAGCAGTCCGGGACAGCTAGCCTACAATGAGCAGTTCTTC	CASSPGQLAYNEQFF
TRBV27	-	-	TRBJ1-2	12	TGTGCCAGCAGGCAAGCCTATGGTGGCTACACCTTC	CASRQAYGGYTF
TRBV10-3	-	-	TRBJ1-1	11	TGTGCCATCGCAGGGAACACTGAAGCTTTCTTT	CAIAGNTEAFF
TRBV3-1/TRBV3-2	-	-	TRBJ1-1	14	-	CASSLLSVGLGSFF
TRBV27	-	-	TRBJ1-1	16	TGTGCCAGCAGTTACCAGGGGTGGACCATGAACACTGAAGCTTTCTTT	CASSYQGWTMNTEAFF
TRBV2	TRBD1	-	TRBJ1-1	14	TGTGCCAGCCAGGGACAGGGGGCGAACACTGAAGCTTTCTTT	CASQGQGANTEAFF
TRBV7-9	-	-	TRBJ2-1	13	TGTGCCAGCAGCCACGACAATGACAATGAGCAGTTCTTC	CASSHDNDNEQFF
TRBV6-5	-	-	TRBJ1-3	15	TGTGCCAGCAGTCCATCGGGGGGCTCTGGAAACACCATATATTTT	CASSPSGGSGNTIYF
TRBV19	TRBD1	-	TRBJ1-1	14	TGTGCCAGTAGTGTACAGGGGCGGAACACTGAAGCTTTCTTT	CASSVQGRNTEAFF
TRBV4-1	-	-	TRBJ2-7	14	TGCGCCAGCAGCCAAGTAGATGGGGGGAACGAGCAGTACTTC	CASSQVDGGNEQYF
TRBV7-3	-	-	TRBJ2-3	15	TGTGCCAGCAGCGTACTTGGACAGAGCACAGATACGCAGTATTTT	CASSVLGQSTDTQYF
TRBV6-1	-	few	TRBJ1-2	13	TGTGCCAGCAGTGAGGCGGGGAACTATGGCTACACCTTC	CASSEAGNYGYTF
TRBV7-2	-	-	TRBJ2-4	16	TGTGCCAGCACCCACAATGGGGCCATGGCCAAAAACATTCAGTACTTC	CASTHNGAMAKNIQYF
TRBV12-3/TRBV12-4	-	-	TRBJ1-2	13	TGTGCCAGCAGTTTTACGCGGAACTATGGCTACACCTTC	CASSFTRNYGYTF
TRBV19	TRBD1	-	TRBJ1-1	13	TGTGCCAGTACCGGACAGGGATACACTGAAGCTTTCTTT	CASTGQGYTEAFF
TRBV28	TRBD2	-	TRBJ2-3	15	TGTGCCAGCACTTTGACTAGCGTCAGCACAGATACGCAGTATTTT	CASTLTSVSTDTQYF
TRBV14	-	-	TRBJ1-2	14	TGTGCCAGCAGCCAAGATGGGGGCTTTCGTGGCTACACCTTC	CASSQDGGFRGYTF
TRBV28	-	few	TRBJ2-1	15	TGTGCCAGCACCCTAGGTGGGAGGATCTACAATGAGCAGTTCTTC	CASTLGGRIYNEQFF
TRBV18	TRBD1	-	TRBJ1-2	15	TGTGCCAGCTCACCACCGTCTGAGGGGGCAGGGGGCTACACCTTC	CASSPPSEGAGGYTF
TRBV11-2	-	-	TRBJ1-3	15	TGTGCCAGCAGCTTATCGGGGGTCTCTGGAAACACCATATATTTT	CASSLSGVSGNTIYF
TRBV7-2	-	-	TRBJ2-7	15	TGTGCCAGCAGCTTAGGGCGGGGAGGCTCCTACGAGCAGTACTTC	CASSLGRGGSYEQYF
TRBV7-2	-	-	TRBJ1-6	14	TGTGCCAGCACCCTACAGGGTTCAAATTCACCCCTCCACTTT	CASTLQGSNSPLHF
TRBV11-3	TRBD1	-	TRBJ2-1	15	TGTGCCAGCAGCTTAGGGACAGGGGCCTACAATGAGCAGTTCTTC	CASSLGTGAYNEQFF
TRBV5-1	-	few	TRBJ2-3	14	TGCGCCAGCAGCTTGGCGCAGCTAGTAGATACGCAGTATTTT	CASSLAQLVDTQYF
TRBV3-1/TRBV3-2	TRBD2	-	TRBJ2-7	16	TGTGCCAGCAGCCTAGGGACTAGCGGGAGAGCCTACGAGCAGTACTTC	CASSLGTSGRAYEQYF